The clone carrying this T cell receptor (beta chain) was found a few times. Its specificity is unknown. The CDR3 extends over 15 amino acids. The V segment lost 1 base and the J segment 5 bases; nucleotides outside the gene matches: 5. Germline values: CDR1 LGHDT, CDR2 YNNKEL (reference sequence). The source of the sample is a study of response to subunit inactivated influenza vaccine. Study results and limitations: Each seasonal influenza vaccination, the authors suggested, recruits few new T cells.

TCRdb passed the RT-PCR reads through MiXCR, listing each CDR3 protein once. The table records roughly 710,000 distinct CDR3 sequences, 14% of them present only once. V and J are TRBV3-1 and TRBJ2-7, with TRBD1 matching over 10 bases. Sequencing used PBMCs from blood, obtained approximately 15 days before vaccination. The clonotype originates from a man between 50 and 59 years old who received an inactivated influenza vaccine. The CDR3: CASSQGDRGPHEQYF. As DNA, the CDR3 is TGTGCCAGCAGCCAAGGCGACAGGGGGCCCCACGAGCAGTACTTC.